This T cell receptor (beta chain) was captured by sequencing in a study of cytomegalovirus exposure and HLA in healthy donors (dated by TCRdb to 2016 to 2017). For the wider study: An earlier analysis of about 560 of the donors reported 276 Gb of sequence data and 95 million to 120 million unique TCR beta sequences obtained from roughly 170 million T cells. Approximately 300 gigabases of sequencing data and roughly 81 million unique TCR sequences made up an early release that covered 500 to 700 HLA-typed donors. Of the 350 to 450 genotyped donors, 65% to 90% fell in the genetic ancestry cluster associated with self-reported Caucasian donors. The study was designed to test whether signatures of past pathogen exposure could be identified by cataloging public T cell receptors. The T cell repertoires of around 670 subjects were profiled by immunosequencing and related to cytomegalovirus serostatus. Along with the roughly 700-subject first cohort, a separate validation cohort of over a hundred different subjects was used. To predict cytomegalovirus infection status, the study combined high-throughput TCR immunosequencing, statistical association of individual TCRs with disease status, and machine learning. To study patterns of TCR occurrence, a later analysis re-analyzed previously published TCR beta repertoires from around 660 donors and added high-resolution HLA genotyping. Rather than drawing on any new phenotypic data, the later analysis identified candidate immune exposures from TCR beta sequences and the way those sequences occurred across donors. In an earlier analysis of roughly 540 of the donors, high-throughput TCR beta sequencing was used to judge whether each TCR beta V gene segment behaved as functional or pseudogenic. Donor age, sex, ethnicity and CMV serostatus were collected together with the repertoire data. Genome-wide SNP genotypes for about three fifths of the 666 donors were used in a later genetic analysis, which treated that subset as a discovery cohort. Every discovery cohort repertoire had been produced on one sequencing platform. HLA typing covered class I and class II loci at four-digit resolution. The number of typed donors differed by locus: roughly 620-640 for A, B, C, DRB1 and DQB1; 522 for DQA1; some 590 for DPA1; and about 450 for DPB1. Roughly 5 DR-DQ haplotypes were handled as single units for association and clustering, since linkage in the cohort was strong. Across some 400 genotyped donors of the cohort, an average of approximately 240,000 unique TCR beta nucleotide sequences per donor were sequenced, and roughly 17% of those sequences were non-productive.

Notes on this clone: Which antigen it targets is not known. No base quality values were provided; no much bigger clone lies one nucleotide off.

The paper's findings and limits, for the study overall: A cluster of highly shared sequence variants was judged likely to be a technical artifact of the sequencing pipeline. According to a later analysis, most CMV-associated TCR beta chains appeared to be HLA-restricted, and the HLA associations seemed to be driven largely by CMV exposure. According to a later genetic analysis, donors in an Asian-associated ancestry cluster had fewer N-insertions in productive TCRs than the approximately 630-donor mean. According to a later analysis, TCR association rates differed among HLA loci, with DRB1 alleles showing the most associated TCRs and HLA-C alleles showing the fewest. The study listed 150 to 200 TCR beta chains as associated with cytomegalovirus. Specific HLA alleles were associated with some 15,000 TCR beta sequences at a false discovery rate of 0.05 in a later analysis. Because HLA typing was missing for some donors at each locus, association tests included only the typed subset. A further reported finding was that TCR beta sequences accurately predicted the HLA-A and HLA-B alleles for most subjects in the first cohort. Compared with equally common non-associated chains, HLA-associated TCR beta chains in a later analysis were more clonally expanded and had lower generation probabilities. Cytomegalovirus status was reported to be diagnosed by the classifier with high specificity and sensitivity in both the original and validation cohorts. For the cohort, immune exposure information was limited to CMV serostatus. In a later analysis, several top co-occurrence clusters were reported to appear linked to parvovirus B19, influenza, CMV and Epstein-Barr virus. It was suggested by the authors that the approach could potentially be generalized to other disease states and immunological phenotypes. In this cohort, only TCR beta chains were sequenced, and detectable features were limited by the absence of alpha or paired-chain data. Strong co-occurrence of HLA alleles, especially DR and DQ, made assigning TCR associations to individual alleles difficult. Some IMGT-functional V segments, including TRBV6-2 and TRBV6-3, could not be distinguished by the 87-base-pair reads and were therefore excluded. An association between a missense DCLRE1C variant and V-gene and J-gene trimming of TCR beta chains was found in a later genetic analysis and replicated in an independent cohort. The presence/absence analyses assumed that sequencing depth was roughly uniform across donors, and that assumption may not be true. Most TCR sequences were observed very rarely across donors, whereas some public TCRs were present in many individuals. In vitro tests confirmed that a few of the cytomegalovirus-associated TCR beta chains recognize cytomegalovirus antigens. Correlated functional status among segregating V segments might be attributable to linkage disequilibrium, but an unknown experimental factor could not be ruled out. In an earlier analysis of fewer than 700 of the donors, most TCR beta V segments appeared in productive rearrangements about 87% or about 30% of the time, broadly matching IMGT annotations. Approximately 16 rarely observed V segments, including chromosome 9 orphons, were excluded from the earlier analysis of some 590 of the donors because counts were too low.

The CDR3 spans 17 residues, from the cysteine through the phenylalanine. The kept DNA is CDR3 alone, 51 bases in frame from the first base. V is trimmed back by 3 bases and J by 1 base, and the junction contains 8 bases that no gene match accounts for. The germline V gene (reference sequence) gives CDR1 as SGHNT and CDR2 as YYREEE. In total, more than 500 healthy bone marrow donors made up the cohort. At the time of sampling, all cohort members were nominally healthy, though unrecorded immune exposures were likely present. The donor was CMV seronegative and belonged to the group of approximately 320 seronegative cohort members. A peripheral blood sample was provided by each donor, and peripheral blood mononuclear cells were used for TCR beta sequencing. Genomic DNA was extracted from the blood cell samples with the Qiagen DNeasy Blood Extraction Kit. Receptor amplification or capture employed the immunoSEQ multiplex PCR assay. The multiplex PCR relied on a mix of 60 forward primers for TCR Vbeta segments and 13 reverse primers for TCR Jbeta segments. Amplification of the CDR3 region of rearranged TCR beta genes was performed with a multiplex PCR assay on genomic DNA. Amplified TCR beta libraries were sequenced as 87-base-pair reads on the Illumina HiSeq System. In the original analysis: Across the 600 to 700 repertoires, a later analysis counted about 81 million unique TCR beta chains, around 11 million of which were shared by at least two donors. To remove PCR and sequencing errors, raw reads were error-corrected and collapsed into unique sequences using a nearest-neighbor algorithm that merged closely related sequences. Alignment of CDR3 sequences to IMGT reference sequences was used to assign V, D and J gene segments. Each retained sequence needed at least a six-nucleotide match to both a V gene segment and a J gene segment. Rearrangements were classified as productive when the CDR3 lacked stop codons and remained in frame with V and J, and all other rearrangements were classified as non-productive. Following IMGT convention, CDR3 was defined as the stretch from the second conserved V-encoded cysteine up to the conserved J-encoded phenylalanine. The earlier analysis of about 610 of the donors excluded sequences that lacked an unambiguous match to a single V gene segment. In an earlier analysis of 500 to 750 of the donors, V segments were called functional above 56.7% productive rearrangements and were called segregating when the between-donor standard deviation exceeded 5%. To diagnose cytomegalovirus status from the catalog of TCR beta chain sequences, a statistical classification framework was built. In a later analysis, V and J genes were assigned by comparing TCR nucleotide sequences against IMGT/GENE-DB human TR gene sequences. A later analysis assigned CDR3 sequences and most-parsimonious VDJ recombination scenarios with the TCRdist pipeline. In a later analysis, every TCR beta chain was defined by the combination of its CDR3 amino acid sequence and its V-gene family, and reads without a unique V-gene family were dropped. In a later analysis, nearly 600 highly shared, low-generation-probability nucleotide sequences were removed to address suspected cross-contamination and a sequencing artifact. In a later analysis, a clonal expansion index was calculated for each public chain from normalized within-repertoire ranks of inferred template counts. A later analysis computed generation probabilities with a VDJ recombination model fitted to out-of-frame rearrangements, and checked the results against IGoR. In a later analysis, hypergeometric tests were used to score TCR-TCR, TCR-HLA and TCR-CMV co-occurrence, with a repertoire-size bias correction applied to TCR pairs. In a later analysis, false discovery rates were estimated by permuting HLA or CMV assignments 20 times. In a later analysis, co-occurring TCRs were grouped with DBSCAN, and TCRdist sequence similarity was added when clustering was performed within HLA-allele-positive subsets. Repertoires with fewer than 30,000 or more than 120,000 public chains were left out of co-occurrence clustering, as were five repertoires with anomalous nucleotide sharing. Imported from immuneACCESS, the table was reduced by TCRdb to in-frame sequences with V and J called. These copies leave out some clones; in studies compared against another copy, an unresolved V gene accounts for under half, and the cause of the remainder is not known. V and J calls and clone size are those listed in that table; D and trimming were worked out from the DNA. The sample records about 98,000 clones, 74% of which are singletons. Approximately 2% of the sample comes from the top ten.

The sequence is built from TRBV5-4 and TRBJ2-7, with 12 bases in between that match TRBD1. The TCR sequence derives from a male donor in good health and CMV-seronegative. Material: PBMCs. The CDR3 protein: CASSSGQGAVRSYEQYF. The DNA sequence is as follows: TGTGCCAGCAGCTCGGGACAGGGGGCTGTCCGTTCCTACGAGCAGTACTTC.